The 22 T cell receptor beta chains below were found in one sample sequenced in a study of T cells in Graves' hyperthyroidism and ophthalmopathy. It was RNA transcripts that yielded the amplified TCR beta CDR3 regions. Primed by the HTBI set, a first-round RT-PCR was run on the TCR CDR3. TCRdb recomputed calls from the multiplex PCR reads with MiXCR, one row per CDR3 protein. Of about 620,000 distinct CDR3 sequences listed, about 16% are singletons. Specimen: blood. These receptors all stem from a woman aged 30 to 39 with Graves' hyperthyroidism.

CDR3 sequence: CASSTRRGENGYTF. The CDR3 DNA reads as TGCGCCAGCAGTACACGTCGGGGTGAGAATGGCTACACCTTC. The J gene is TRBJ1-2, the V gene TRBV10-2; no clear D gene. Germline CDR1 reads WSHSY; CDR2 reads SAAADI. This CDR3 comprises 14 residues. The V gene lost 5 bases and the J gene lost 6 bases, with 16 bases spanning the gap.

At least ten counts were recorded for this clonotype. This chain links TRBV20-1 with TRBJ2-5; D is perhaps TRBD2 (5 bases). CDR3 size: 15 residues. Germline V lookup: CDR1 DFQATT, CDR2 SNEGSKA (reference sequence). The ends were cut back, 3 bases at V and 4 bases at J, with 18 bases in the middle. DNA of the CDR3: TGCAGTGCTAGGCTGGGGTCGGAGGTTGGAGAGACCCAGTACTTC. It encodes CSARLGSEVGETQYF.

J is TRBJ2-2 and V is TRBV7-9; D not resolved. Germline V gives CDR1 SEHNR, CDR2 FQNEAQ (reference sequence). V lost 3 bases and J 6 bases, leaving 8 bases between the germline ends. The length of the CDR3 is 13 residues. In nucleotides, the CDR3 is TGTGCCAGCAGCTTCACTGTAGCCGGGGAGCTGTTTTTT. Residues: CASSFTVAGELFF.

This clonotype has ten or more counts. The V gene is TRBV20-1, the J gene TRBJ1-1, with 11 bases aligning to TRBD1. The V gene end was trimmed by 4 bases and the J gene end by 4 bases; junction bases not matched to a gene: 11. Germline CDR1 and CDR2: DFQATT and SNEGSKA (reference sequence). The CDR3 runs to 16 residues. CDR3 sequence (DNA): TGCAGTGCTATAATCTGGGTCGGGACAGGGGGCACTGAAGCTTTCTTT. Translating gives CSAIIWVGTGGTEAFF.

This clonotype appeared many times. The chain is built from TRBV6-1 and TRBJ2-7, with TRBD2 identical over 10 bases. This CDR3 has 14 residues. Germline V gene data show CDR1 as MNHNS and CDR2 as SASEGT. The junction had 3 bases not matched to a gene; V was cut back by 6 bases and J by 1 base. CDR3 sequence reads: CASRVTSGSYEQYF. The CDR3, as DNA: TGTGCCAGCAGGGTGACTAGCGGGTCCTACGAGCAGTACTTC.

The rearrangement uses TRBV27 and TRBJ1-2; tentative D call: TRBD1 (6 bases). V gave up 5 bases and J gave up 5 bases, with 15 bases separating them. The CDR3 has 14 amino acids. Germline CDR1 reads MNHEY; CDR2 reads SMNVEV (reference sequence). The CDR3 reads CASSPRTERYGYTF. DNA of the CDR3: TGTGCCAGCAGTCCTCGGACAGAGAGATATGGCTACACCTTC.

The chain combines TRBV7-3 with TRBJ2-1; 10 nucleotides line up with TRBD2. V lost 9 bases, J lost 7 bases, and 9 bases stayed unmatched. CDR3 length equals 14 residues. CDR1 and CDR2 (germline): SGHTA, FQGTGA. The CDR3 spells CASSPSGSGNEQFF. The CDR3 DNA is TGTGCCAGTTCCCCTAGCGGGAGTGGGAATGAGCAGTTCTTC.

J is TRBJ2-7 and V is TRBV19, with 11 bases aligning to TRBD1. The CDR3 is 15 residues long. J lost 3 bases, V lost 4 bases, and 5 bases had no gene match. CDR1 is LNHDA, CDR2 SQIVND, per germline (reference sequence). The CDR3 sequence is CASSTGQGANYEQYF. The DNA of the CDR3 is TGTGCCAGTAGTACCGGACAGGGGGCTAACTACGAGCAGTACTTC.

This clonotype was counted ten times or more. This sequence joins TRBV20-1 and TRBJ2-1; D is uncertain. Germline loops: CDR1 DFQATT, CDR2 SNEGSKA (reference sequence). The germline V and J ends were trimmed by 5 bases and 3 bases, with 14 bases remaining between them. CDR3 length: 14 amino acids. The CDR3 region has the DNA TGCAGTGCTGAGGCCCGGCTCTACTACAATGAGCAGTTCTTC. This codes for CSAEARLYYNEQFF.

This clonotype was counted ten times or more. J is TRBJ2-3 and V is TRBV30; 8 nucleotides match TRBD1. The CDR3 covers 14 residues. V lost 3 bases to trimming and J lost 0 bases; unmatched junction nucleotides: 2. CDR1 and CDR2 (germline): GTSNPN, SVGIG (reference sequence). CDR3 nucleotide sequence: TGTGCCTGGAGGAGACAGGGGAGCACAGATACGCAGTATTTT. Protein sequence: CAWRRQGSTDTQYF.

This clonotype was counted ten times or more. The V call is TRBV20-1, the J call TRBJ2-3; D unresolved. The CDR3 loop spans 13 amino acids. Germline CDR1 and CDR2: DFQATT and SNEGSKA (reference sequence). Trimming shortened V by 3 bases and J by 1 base, and 8 bases separated the two germline ends. CDR3 sequence reads: CSARALGTDTQYF. The CDR3 DNA sequence: TGCAGTGCTAGGGCGCTCGGCACAGATACGCAGTATTTT.

At least ten counts were recorded for this clonotype. The chain combines TRBV6-2 or TRBV6-3 with TRBJ1-5; no definite D call. CDR3 length: 17 amino acids. The V end lost 6 bases, the J end lost 3 bases, and 21 bases lay between the germline ends. The germline V gene encodes CDR1 MNHEY and CDR2 SVGEGT. The CDR3 sequence is CASSPSNTGLINQPQHF. As DNA, the CDR3 is TGTGCCAGCAGCCCAAGCAATACGGGGTTAATCAATCAGCCCCAGCATTTT.

The CDR3 reads CASSGIRRGDTQYF. CDR3 nucleotides: TGTGCCAGCAGCGGAATCAGAAGGGGGGATACGCAGTATTTT. V and J are TRBV11-1 and TRBJ2-3; possibly TRBD1 for D (6 bases). This CDR3 comprises 14 residues. The germline gives CDR1 SGHAT, CDR2 FQDESV (reference sequence). With 5 bases removed from V and 6 bases from J, the gap between germline ends came to 15 bases. The whole variable domain, remainder taken from reference TRBV11-1 and TRBJ2-3, is EAEVAQSPRYKITEKSQAVAFWCDPISGHATLYWYRQILGQGPELLVQFQDESVVDDSQLPKDRFSAERLKGVDSTLKIQPAELGDSAMYLCASSGIRRGDTQYFGPGTRLTVL.

Only one count was recorded for this clonotype. The chain recombines TRBV4-2 with TRBJ2-2, with D possibly TRBD1 on 6 matching bases. Germline CDR1 reads LGHNA; CDR2 reads YNFKEQ. V was clipped by 2 bases and J by 2 bases, with 15 bases between them. The CDR3 length is 17 residues. The CDR3 DNA reads as TGTGCCAGCAGCCAACCTAACAGGGCCGATAACACCGGGGAGCTGTTTTTT. Translation: CASSQPNRADNTGELFF.

At least ten counts were recorded for this clonotype. The chain joins TRBV12-3 or TRBV12-4 to TRBJ2-1; TRBD1 agrees at 9 bases. The ends lost 5 bases at V and 8 bases at J; junction bases unmatched: 4. This CDR3 has 13 residues. The CDR3 DNA reads as TGTGCCAGCAGTGAACAGGGGGCGCATGAGCAGTTCTTC. It is translated as CASSEQGAHEQFF.

As concerns this clonotype: A read error may be the cause here, since a much bigger clone is one base away. The chain employs TRBV27 and TRBJ1-5, with a weak D call TRBD1 (5 bases). The germline gives CDR1 MNHEY, CDR2 SMNVEV (reference sequence). CDR3 length: 14 amino acids. CDR3 in amino acids: CANSFWGGNQPQHF. The DNA of the CDR3 is TGTGCCAACAGTTTCTGGGGGGGCAATCAGCCCCAGCATTTT.

Ten or more counts support this clonotype. The CDR3 bases are TGTGCCAGCAGTGAAGGACAGGATAAATCCTACGAGCAGTACTTC. Translated: CASSEGQDKSYEQYF. V gene TRBV2 combines with J gene TRBJ2-7, with D perhaps TRBD1 (6 bases). CDR3 length: 15 amino acids. Germline V gene sequence: CDR1 SNHLY, CDR2 FYNNEI. Trimming left V 1 base short and J 1 base short, with 11 bases between. The full variable domain, completed using reference TRBV2 and TRBJ2-7, is EPEVTQTPSHQVTQMGQEVILRCVPISNHLYFYWYRQILGQKVEFLVSFYNNEISEKSEIFDDQFSVERPDGSNFTLKIRSTKLEDSAMYFCASSEGQDKSYEQYFGPGTRLTVT.

This clonotype was counted ten times or more. The J gene is TRBJ2-1, the V gene TRBV12-3 or TRBV12-4; a weak D match, TRBD1 (5 bases). Trimming pared 2 bases from V and 11 bases from J, leaving 13 bases between. The CDR3 is 13 residues long. CDR3 bases: TGTGCCAGCAGTTTAATCCAGGGCGTAAAGCAGTTCTTC. Translating gives CASSLIQGVKQFF.

J is TRBJ1-1 and V is TRBV5-5, with TRBD1 matching over 8 bases. Trimming removed 4 bases from V and 5 bases from J; junction bases left unmatched: 7. Germline CDR1 is SGHKS and CDR2 is YYEKEE (reference sequence). The CDR3 is 14 residues long. The CDR3 region is CASSTDRVETEAFF. CDR3 nucleotide sequence: TGTGCCAGCAGCACGGACAGGGTGGAAACTGAAGCTTTCTTT.

Comments on this clonotype: This clone may be a read error of a much larger clone one base away. V and J are TRBV20-1 and TRBJ1-1; D may be TRBD1 (5 bases). The V gene's germline CDR1 is DFQATT and CDR2 SNEGSKA (reference sequence). V dropped 4 bases and J dropped 4 bases, with 13 bases sitting between them. The CDR3 totals 13 residues. The CDR3 DNA reads TGCAGTGCTACGGGAAAGGGGATCACTGAAGCTTTCTTT. Translating gives CSATGKGITEAFF.

This clonotype was recorded at least ten times. The genes are TRBV4-3 and TRBJ2-7; a possible D gene is TRBD2 (6 bases). This CDR3 is 17 amino acids long. Trimming cost V 1 base and J 0 bases, with 16 bases left between them. In germline, CDR1 is LGHNA, CDR2 YSLEER. The CDR3 bases are TGCGCCAGCAGCCAAGCCCCCCGTGGGGAGGCCTCCTACGAGCAGTACTTC. This codes for CASSQAPRGEASYEQYF.

This clonotype was recorded a few times. The chain links TRBV7-9 to TRBJ2-5; D is possibly TRBD2 (5 bases). V lost 4 bases and J 1 base, leaving 10 bases between the germline ends. CDR1 is SEHNR, CDR2 FQNEAQ, per germline (reference sequence). The length of the CDR3 is 14 residues. The CDR3 DNA reads TGTGCCAGCAGCTCCTCTAGCAGCCAAGAGACCCAGTACTTC. This codes for CASSSSSSQETQYF.